This TCR beta chain emerged from a study of cytomegalovirus exposure and HLA in healthy donors. Study background: Unique TCRs from HLA-typed donors, around 93 million of them, were held in an early data release.

CDR1 is SGDLS and CDR2 is YYNGEE in the germline V gene. With V trimmed by 1 base and J by 6 bases, 9 bases remained unmatched. The CDR3 sequence is 15 residues long. This clone was counted only a few times. What it binds is not known. Points from the study as a whole: Association with HLA alleles at 0.05 false discovery rate was found for 15,000 or so TCR beta sequences in a later analysis. Roughly even sequencing depth across donors was the assumption behind the presence/absence analyses. The study reported that TCR beta sequences accurately predicted HLA-A and HLA-B alleles in most subjects.

This PCR relied on a set of 60 Vbeta primers and 13 Jbeta primers. The repertoire was sequenced with immunoSEQ multiplex PCR; TCRdb's copy has only in-frame clones and lacks some. The table lists about 100,000 clones, more than 60% of them singletons. Sequenced: PBMCs. The J gene is TRBJ1-1, the V gene TRBV9, with 7 nucleotides matching TRBD1. The receptor's source is a woman in her late teens or twenties in good health and CMV-seropositive. CDR3 bases: TGTGCCAGCAGCGTATCAGGGGGTCCACACTCTGAAGCTTTCTTT. This codes for CASSVSGGPHSEAFF.